Below, one T cell receptor (beta chain) is given with its context. The data originate from a study of T cell changes during pregnancy in multiple sclerosis. The repertoire was sequenced with immunoSEQ multiplex PCR; TCRdb's copy has only in-frame clones and lacks some. The table shows over 100,000 clones, with 92% occurring only once. Deletions cut 4 bases from V and 0 bases from J, with 11 bases between. This CDR3 has 15 amino acids. The germline CDR1 and CDR2 sequences are SGHRS and YFSETQ. The chain couples TRBV5-1 to TRBJ1-3; no clear D gene. The receptor comes from a female donor with multiple sclerosis, enrolled in a pregnancy study. This specimen was peripheral blood, taken in the third trimester of pregnancy. DNA of the CDR3: TGCGCCAGCAGCCACGACGGAGGCTCTGGAAACACCATATATTTT. This sequence encodes CASSHDGGSGNTIYF.